This T cell receptor beta chain was documented in a study of PD-1 blockade in classical Hodgkin lymphoma (dated by TCRdb to about 2020). In the study overall: Nivolumab dosing was 3 mg/kg intravenously every 2 weeks, continuing until either disease progression or unacceptable toxicity. A peripheral blood immune signature of response to PD-1 blockade in classical Hodgkin lymphoma was defined using TCR beta sequencing and CyTOF. Study-level results and caveats: The study was restricted to a single clinical trial cohort, and the causes of repertoire differences, possibly disease activity or prior therapy, were left undefined. Baseline TCR diversity was reported as lower in newly diagnosed patients than in healthy donors, and lower still in relapsed/refractory patients. A significant rise by C4D1 was seen in CD4+ but not CD8+ TCR diversity (p=0.0027 vs p=0.16), with the rise being most apparent in complete responders (p=0.02). Lower diversity was observed in patients in whom nivolumab was started less than 1 year after ASCT, and these patients were excluded from later analyses so that confounding by immune reconstitution would be avoided. Among trial patients, those achieving complete response had baseline diversity similar to that of newly diagnosed patients, while diversity was significantly lower in partial responders and progressors.

The sample's time point label, decoded: cycle 2 day 1 (C2D1) of nivolumab. Every trial patient had relapsed following autologous stem cell transplantation, and prior brentuximab vedotin exposure was what differed among cohorts A, B and C. The trial cohort comprised some 60 patients with relapsed/refractory classical Hodgkin lymphoma whose best overall responses were complete response, partial response or progressive disease. Single-agent nivolumab was administered to trial patients in the multi-cohort phase II CheckMate 205 trial. An independent review committee assessed best overall response by applying the 2007 International Working Group response criteria. PBMCs from the trial were collected at three points: immediately before nivolumab initiation (C1D1), and during therapy at cycle 2 day 1 and cycle 4 day 1. Peripheral blood was collected in 8 mL Vacutainer Cell Preparation Tubes, from which PBMCs were isolated by centrifugation and then cryopreserved.

CDR1 SNHLY and CDR2 FYNNEI were looked up in the germline V gene. Trimming removed 7 bases from V and 0 bases from J, leaving 10 bases between the germline ends. From the cysteine through the phenylalanine, the CDR3 covers 14 amino acids. Only the CDR3 region is kept as DNA, spanning 42 bases read in frame from base 1. Genomic DNA was isolated using the Qiagen DNeasy kit from unsorted PBMCs as well as from negatively selected CD4+ and CD8+ fractions. Amplification of TCR beta CDR3 regions was done by immunoSEQ multiplex PCR with primers that anneal to V and J segments. A synthetic immune receptor repertoire was used to minimize amplification bias, and remaining bias was computationally removed after sequencing. Per the authors' processing: Custom Python scripts were used to quantify repertoire diversity as the Shannon entropy index. The unsorted, CD4+ and CD8+ repertoires were each analyzed separately, with the exception of combined analyses, where CD4+ and CD8+ sequences were merged in silico. A clone counted as expanded when the clone's frequency after treatment rose at least 2-fold relative to C1D1, and clones undetected at baseline were given a pseudocount of 0.5. Clones with 0 or 1 copy at C1D1 were defined as singleton clones, while clones with 2 or more copies were defined as non-singleton clones. Clones expanded in unsorted samples were assigned a CD4+, CD8+ or unknown annotation through matching of protein sequences in sorted samples from the same patient. Wilcoxon tests on paired samples were used to test diversity changes from C1D1 to C4D1. TCRdb mirrors the immuneACCESS table, restricted to in-frame sequences. Some clones are absent from its copies; in checked studies, under half trace to an unresolved V gene, and the reason for the others is unknown. V, J and clone size were drawn from that table, and D and trimming were deduced from the DNA. The sample table shows approximately 52,000 clones, and around 73% are seen once. The top ten clones comprise over 12% of the sample.

With regard to this clone: Its cognate antigen has yet to be identified. No base-level quality is on record; no much larger clone is a single base apart.

The origin of this receptor is a human donor with classical Hodgkin lymphoma. The sequencing used peripheral blood mononuclear cells (PBMCs), collected before the second cycle of nivolumab. This chain is built from TRBV2 and TRBJ2-4; a tentative D match to TRBD2 spans 5 bases. The sequenced DNA is TGTGCCAGCACCCCCAGCGGAGCCAAAAACATTCAGTACTTC. It codes for CASTPSGAKNIQYF.